This T cell receptor beta chain was documented in a study of blood T cell repertoires in COVID-19. Study details: From the United States, Italy and Spain came samples of acute and convalescent COVID-19. Sample material is recorded as cDNA or gDNA derived from T cells, B-cell-depleted T cells, or PBMCs.

It was during active infection that Seattle patients were enrolled and then longitudinally followed. The germline V gene has CDR1 SNHLY and CDR2 FYNNEI. V lost 5 bases, J lost 2 bases, and 5 bases stayed unmatched. This CDR3 region has 15 residues. Original analysis: Quantification of nucleated cells was approximated via reference gene primer amplification. Produced via immunoSEQ multiplex PCR; TCRdb's table is partial and in-frame only. V and J calls and clone size are those listed in that table; D and trimming were worked out from the DNA. The sample lists fewer than 650,000 clones; roughly 91% were seen once.

This receptor was obtained from a woman in her fifties or sixties with COVID-19, enrolled during active disease. The V call is TRBV2, the J call TRBJ1-5; 8 nucleotides match TRBD1. The sample was peripheral blood. CDR3 nucleotides: TGTGCCAGCAGTAGACAGGGGCAGGGCAATCAGCCCCAGCATTTT. Amino acid sequence: CASSRQGQGNQPQHF.